This entry concerns a single T cell receptor beta chain. As yet, its antigen is unknown. These data come from a study of CD8+ T cells in alopecia areata. Trimming cost V 6 bases and J 8 bases; bases outside gene matches: 12. Germline V CDR1 and CDR2: LNHDA, SQIVND (reference sequence). The CDR3 covers 15 residues. Investigators isolated RNA and reverse transcribed it into cDNA to act as the sequencing template. Clones were read by immunoSEQ multiplex PCR, and TCRdb kept only the in-frame ones, dropping some. This sample yields about 110,000 clones, of which about 60% are seen a single time; 20% to 30% belongs to the top ten. Peripheral blood and lesional scalp punch biopsies were taken from alopecia areata patients. Sorting of PBMCs yielded the CD4+ and CD8+ T cells. General study results and limits: When scalp samples are sequenced, resident alphabeta T cells of normal skin are also captured. It was lesional scalp, especially alopecia totalis/universalis, that showed higher clonality than normal scalp.

The chain recombines TRBV19 with TRBJ2-1, with 8 bases identical to TRBD2. The sample comprised NKG2D-low CD8+ T cells sorted from blood. This sequence originates from a human donor with alopecia areata. The CDR3 bases are TGTGCCAGTAGATCCGTCGGGACTAGAGTCGATGAGCAGTTCTTC. As protein: CASRSVGTRVDEQFF.